The 20 T cell receptor beta chains reported below all come from one sample, sequenced in a study of human T cells and chemical hapten exposure. TCRdb reanalysed the RACE reads using MiXCR and keeps one entry per CDR3 protein. The sample lists some 250,000 distinct CDR3 sequences; about 7.7% were seen once. The time point here: pre-sensitization, week 0. Indicated treatment: therapeutic diphenylcyclopropenone sensitization with weekly scalp DPC. The sample consisted of whole blood, taken in connection with sensitization to the hapten diphenylcyclopropenone (DPC). The source is a man between 18 and 29 years old with alopecia areata. Some clones in this sample may be carry-over from other donors' samples.

V is TRBV12-3 or TRBV12-4 and J is TRBJ2-5, with 8 bases identical to TRBD1. V lost 5 bases, J lost 4 bases, and 3 bases stayed unmatched. The CDR3 covers 13 residues. Here the CDR3 reads CASSQTGVETQYF. In nucleotides, the CDR3 is TGTGCCAGCAGTCAGACAGGGGTAGAGACCCAGTACTTC.

The CDR3 here is CASSWGPNTEAFF. The CDR3 coding sequence is TGCGCCAGCAGCTGGGGGCCGAACACTGAAGCTTTCTTT. This chain joins TRBV4-1 and TRBJ1-1, with a weak D call TRBD1 (6 bases). This CDR3 has 13 amino acids. Trimming stripped 5 bases from V and 1 base from J, with 8 bases between. CDR1 and CDR2 from the germline V gene are MGHRA and YSYEKL.

This clonotype was picked up a small number of times. The chain recombines TRBV28 with TRBJ2-5; 8 nucleotides line up with TRBD1. Looked up from germline, CDR1 is MDHEN and CDR2 is SYDVKM. Losses at the gene ends were 3 bases for V and 5 bases for J; bases not matched to a gene: 11. The CDR3 runs 16 residues. The CDR3 coding sequence is TGTGCCAGCAGTTTGTACGCAGGGGGCGCGGGGGAGACCCAGTACTTC. Its translation is CASSLYAGGAGETQYF.

This clonotype was detected ten times or more. This chain joins TRBV6-2 or TRBV6-3 and TRBJ2-1; D is unclear. CDR1 and CDR2 (germline): MNHEY, SVGEGT. V shed 7 bases and J shed 1 base, with 11 bases lying between them. There are 14 residues in the CDR3. Here the CDR3 reads CASTTSSSYNEQFF. CDR3 nucleotides: TGTGCCAGCACAACTTCGTCGTCCTACAATGAGCAGTTCTTC.

This clonotype turned up a few times. V gene TRBV6-5 combines with J gene TRBJ1-6; a weak D match, TRBD1 (6 bases). V was trimmed by 7 bases and J by 8 bases, leaving 12 bases between them. Germline CDR1 is MNHEY and CDR2 is SVGAGI. The CDR3 covers 13 residues. The CDR3 nucleotides are TGTGCCAGCAACAGGGATGGGGATTCACCCCTCCACTTT. Translating it yields CASNRDGDSPLHF.

The chain uses TRBV6-2 or TRBV6-3 and TRBJ2-5, with 9 bases aligning to TRBD2. V shed 4 bases and J 3 bases; nucleotides not matched to a gene: 9. This CDR3 spans 16 amino acids. Germline CDR1 is MNHEY and CDR2 is SVGEGT. The CDR3 DNA reads as TGTGCCAGCAGTTTGGGCGGGGGGGCAGTTAAAGAGACCCAGTACTTC. Translating it yields CASSLGGGAVKETQYF.

The table lists this clonotype with a few counts. CDR3 in DNA: TGTGCCAGCAGCTCGGTATCAGGGAGGGGGAATCAGCCCCAGCATTTT. Residues: CASSSVSGRGNQPQHF. This chain links TRBV6-6 with TRBJ1-5; D is possibly TRBD1 (6 bases). CDR1 is MNHNY, CDR2 SVGAGI, per germline (reference sequence). The CDR3 runs 16 residues. Trimming stripped 6 bases from V and 4 bases from J, with 19 bases between.

The chain combines TRBV9 with TRBJ2-7; D might be TRBD1 (7 bases). The V gene's germline CDR1 is SGDLS and CDR2 YYNGEE. This CDR3 has 15 residues. Trimming removed 5 bases from V and 5 bases from J, with 20 bases in between. CDR3 in amino acids: CASSGGRTGDHEQYF. The CDR3 bases are TGTGCCAGCAGTGGGGGGCGTACAGGGGACCACGAGCAGTACTTC.

This clonotype was observed many times. The chain carries TRBV2 and TRBJ1-5; TRBD1 matches 7 bases. The CDR3 extends over 17 amino acids. V trimming: 5 bases; J trimming: 0 bases; junction bases outside the gene matches: 10. Germline-derived CDR1 and CDR2 are SNHLY and FYNNEI. For the CDR3, the DNA is TGTGCCAGCAGTCACTTCGGGACAGCCCTTAGCAATCAGCCCCAGCATTTT. Amino acids: CASSHFGTALSNQPQHF. The complete variable domain, with remaining parts taken from reference TRBV2 and TRBJ1-5, reads EPEVTQTPSHQVTQMGQEVILRCVPISNHLYFYWYRQILGQKVEFLVSFYNNEISEKSEIFDDQFSVERPDGSNFTLKIRSTKLEDSAMYFCASSHFGTALSNQPQHFGDGTRLSIL.

The rearrangement joins TRBV12-3 or TRBV12-4 to TRBJ2-2, with D possibly TRBD1 on 5 matching bases. This CDR3 region has 15 residues. V was pared by 8 bases and J by 1 base, with 14 bases between. The CDR3 region has the DNA TGTGCCAGCGAAGGGGCGACCGGGAACACCGGGGAGCTGTTTTTT. This sequence encodes CASEGATGNTGELFF.

The chain employs TRBV12-5 and TRBJ2-2; no definite D call. Trimming pared 3 bases from V and 0 bases from J, leaving 8 bases between. Germline V gene sequence: CDR1 LGHNT, CDR2 FRNRAP. This CDR3 spans 15 amino acids. CDR3 loop: CASGFNRSNTGELFF. The DNA for the CDR3 is TGTGCTAGTGGTTTTAACAGATCGAACACCGGGGAGCTGTTTTTT.

The gene calls are TRBV7-2 and TRBJ1-4; maybe TRBD1 (5 bases). The CDR3 runs to 16 residues. Germline assignment: CDR1 SGHTA and CDR2 FQGNSA. V was cut by 1 base and J by 4 bases, with 13 bases left in between. As DNA, the CDR3 is TGTGCCAGCAGCTTAGACCAAGGGGCCTTTAATGAAAAACTGTTTTTT. Translating gives CASSLDQGAFNEKLFF.

Only a few counts were recorded for this clonotype. The gene calls are TRBV29-1 and TRBJ1-1; TRBD1 is a possible D gene (5 bases). Germline V CDR1 and CDR2: SQVTM, ANQGSEA. The CDR3 length is 11 residues. The CDR3, as DNA: TGCAGTGGGCAGGGGAACACTGAAGCTTTCTTT. Translated: CSGQGNTEAFF.

J is TRBJ2-1 and V is TRBV7-9; TRBD1 agrees at 7 bases. The CDR3 is 18 residues long. V shed 2 bases, J shed 2 bases, and the junction held 12 bases outside the gene matches. Germline-derived CDR1 and CDR2 are SEHNR and FQNEAQ (reference sequence). The CDR3 DNA follows: TGTGCCAGCAGCTTACCGCACCTGGGACAGAGGACCTACAATGAGCAGTTCTTC. As protein: CASSLPHLGQRTYNEQFF.

The chain combines TRBV19 with TRBJ1-5, with a possible D match to TRBD1 (5 bases). There are 13 residues in the CDR3. Germline V lookup: CDR1 LNHDA, CDR2 SQIVND (reference sequence). The V end was cut by 8 bases, the J end by 7 bases, with 15 bases between. The CDR3 is CASSGGGRQPQHF. CDR3 DNA: TGTGCCAGTTCTGGGGGGGGTCGACAGCCCCAGCATTTT.

This clonotype occurred a few times. The chain uses TRBV12-3 or TRBV12-4 and TRBJ2-1; 8 positions match TRBD1. V was clipped by 7 bases and J by 1 base; unmatched bases: 6. The CDR3 is 15 residues long. CDR3: CASTKTGASYNEQFF. In DNA, the CDR3 is TGTGCCAGCACCAAGACAGGGGCATCCTACAATGAGCAGTTCTTC.

In its sample, this clonotype was seen a few times. J is TRBJ2-7 and V is TRBV7-9, with 8 bases lining up with TRBD1. J was trimmed by 0 bases and V by 4 bases; bases with no gene match: 8. CDR3 length equals 16 residues. In germline, CDR1 is SEHNR, CDR2 FQNEAQ (reference sequence). The DNA of the CDR3 is TGTGCCAGCAGCTACTGGGGACAGGCAAGCTCCTACGAGCAGTACTTC. Translation gives CASSYWGQASSYEQYF.

The sample holds a few counts of this clonotype. CDR3 sequence reads: CASSQVQGAGVSYEQYF. CDR3 DNA: TGTGCCAGCAGCCAAGTCCAGGGGGCGGGTGTATCCTACGAGCAGTACTTC. The rearrangement uses TRBV4-2 and TRBJ2-7; TRBD1 aligns across 8 bases. Trimming at V came to 1 base and at J to 1 base, leaving 9 bases not matched to a gene. The CDR3 totals 17 residues. The germline V gene encodes CDR1 LGHNA and CDR2 YNFKEQ.

At least ten counts were recorded for this clonotype. This CDR3 reads CASSLARVGYSNQPQHF. CDR3 DNA: TGTGCCAGCAGCTTAGCGAGGGTAGGGTATAGCAATCAGCCCCAGCATTTT. The chain employs TRBV7-8 and TRBJ1-5; D unresolved. V lost 0 bases to trimming and J lost 0 bases, with 12 bases between them. The CDR3 sequence is 17 residues long. The V gene's germline CDR1 is SGHVS and CDR2 FQNEAQ.

The chain couples TRBV12-3 or TRBV12-4 to TRBJ2-7, with 8 nucleotides matching TRBD1. J was trimmed by 4 bases and V by 8 bases; bases with no gene match: 13. There are 15 residues in the CDR3. This CDR3 is CASRKPARGLYEQYF. As DNA, the CDR3 is TGTGCCAGCCGCAAACCGGCCAGGGGGCTATACGAGCAGTACTTC.